This TCR beta chain was sequenced during a study of neurological immune-mediated disorders. This clonotype is classed as medium-sized. Germline lookup yields CDR1 SNHLY and CDR2 FYNNEI. Unmatched junction bases numbered 8, after V lost 4 bases and J lost 8 bases. The CDR3 has 15 amino acids. The cDNA was produced through 5'RACE with 10-nucleotide random UMIs. The yield of each sequencing run was over 190 million TCR-beta sequences from 15-18 subjects. From the 5' RACE reads, TCRdb called clonotypes with MiXCR, one entry per CDR3 protein. Of some 19,000 distinct CDR3 sequences listed, about 15% are singletons.

V usage is TRBV2 and J usage is TRBJ2-1; 10 nucleotides line up with TRBD1. The receptor was isolated from a female donor with HTLV-1-associated myelopathy (HAM/TSP). Sequenced input: PBMCs. CDR3 nucleotide sequence: TGTGCCAGCAGTGGGGGGGGACAGGGGTTCTATGAGCAGTTCTTC. It specifies CASSGGGQGFYEQFF.